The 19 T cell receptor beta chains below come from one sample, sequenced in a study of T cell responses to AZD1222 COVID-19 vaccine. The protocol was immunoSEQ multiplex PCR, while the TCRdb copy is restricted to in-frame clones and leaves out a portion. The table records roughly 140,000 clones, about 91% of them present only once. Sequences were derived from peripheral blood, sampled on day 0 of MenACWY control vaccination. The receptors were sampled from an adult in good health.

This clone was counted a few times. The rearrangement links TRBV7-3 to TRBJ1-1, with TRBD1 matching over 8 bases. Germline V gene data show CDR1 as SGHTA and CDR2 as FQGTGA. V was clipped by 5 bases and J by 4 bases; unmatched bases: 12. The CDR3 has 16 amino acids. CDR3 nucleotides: TGTGCCAGCAGCGTACAACCAGGGGGCTTAGGCACTGAAGCTTTCTTT. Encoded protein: CASSVQPGGLGTEAFF. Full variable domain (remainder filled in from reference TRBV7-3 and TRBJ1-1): GAGVSQTPSNKVTEKGKYVELRCDPISGHTALYWYRQSLGQGPEFLIYFQGTGAADDSGLPNDRFFAVRPEGSVSTLKIQRTERGDSAVYLCASSVQPGGLGTEAFFGQGTRLTVV.

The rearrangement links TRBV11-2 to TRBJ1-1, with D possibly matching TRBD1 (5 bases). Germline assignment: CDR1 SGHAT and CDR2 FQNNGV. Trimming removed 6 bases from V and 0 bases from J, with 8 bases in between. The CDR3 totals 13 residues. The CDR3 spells CASRGVVNTEAFF. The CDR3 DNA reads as TGTGCCAGCAGGGGGGTGGTGAACACTGAAGCTTTCTTT.

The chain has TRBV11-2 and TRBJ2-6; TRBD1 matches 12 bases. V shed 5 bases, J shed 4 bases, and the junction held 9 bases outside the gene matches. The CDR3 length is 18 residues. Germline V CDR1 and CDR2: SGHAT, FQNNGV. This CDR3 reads CASSHPGTGGDGANVLTF. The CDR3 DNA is TGTGCCAGCAGCCATCCCGGGACAGGGGGCGACGGGGCCAACGTCCTGACTTTC.

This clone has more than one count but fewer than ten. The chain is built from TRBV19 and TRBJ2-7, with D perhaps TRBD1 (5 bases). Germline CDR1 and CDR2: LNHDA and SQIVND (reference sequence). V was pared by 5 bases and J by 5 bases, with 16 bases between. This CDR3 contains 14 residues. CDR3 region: CASSWGPGQNEQYF. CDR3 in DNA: TGTGCCAGTAGTTGGGGCCCAGGGCAGAACGAGCAGTACTTC.

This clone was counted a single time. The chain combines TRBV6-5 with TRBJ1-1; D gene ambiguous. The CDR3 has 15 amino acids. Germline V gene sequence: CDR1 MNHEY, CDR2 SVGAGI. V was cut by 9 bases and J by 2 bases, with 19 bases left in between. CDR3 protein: CASTPQATLNTEAFF. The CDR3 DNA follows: TGTGCCAGTACTCCCCAGGCGACCCTAAACACTGAAGCTTTCTTT.

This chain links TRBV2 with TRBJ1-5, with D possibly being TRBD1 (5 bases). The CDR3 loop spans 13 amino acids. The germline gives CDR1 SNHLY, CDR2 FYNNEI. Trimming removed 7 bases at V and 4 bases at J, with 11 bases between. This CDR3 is CASNSDMNQPQHF. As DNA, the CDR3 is TGTGCCAGCAACTCGGACATGAATCAGCCCCAGCATTTT.

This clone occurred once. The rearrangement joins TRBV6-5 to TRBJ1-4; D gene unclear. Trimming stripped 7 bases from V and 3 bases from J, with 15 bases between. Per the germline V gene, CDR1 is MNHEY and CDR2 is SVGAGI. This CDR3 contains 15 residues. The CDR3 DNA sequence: TGTGCCAGCACTTGGAAGGCAGCAGCTAATGAAAAACTGTTTTTT. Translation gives CASTWKAAANEKLFF.

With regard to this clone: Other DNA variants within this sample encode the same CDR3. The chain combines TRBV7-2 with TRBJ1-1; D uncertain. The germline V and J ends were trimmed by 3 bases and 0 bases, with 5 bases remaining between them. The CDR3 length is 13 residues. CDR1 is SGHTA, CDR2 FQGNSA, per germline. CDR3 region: CASSFSLNTEAFF. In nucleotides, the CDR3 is TGTGCCAGCAGCTTTAGTTTGAACACTGAAGCTTTCTTT.

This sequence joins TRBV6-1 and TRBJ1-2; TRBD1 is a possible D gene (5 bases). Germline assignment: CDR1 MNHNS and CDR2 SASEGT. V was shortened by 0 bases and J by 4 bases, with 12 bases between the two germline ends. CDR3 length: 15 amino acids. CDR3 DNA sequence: TGTGCCAGCAGTGAAGCGTGGAGGGGTGGCTATGGCTACACCTTC. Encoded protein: CASSEAWRGGYGYTF.

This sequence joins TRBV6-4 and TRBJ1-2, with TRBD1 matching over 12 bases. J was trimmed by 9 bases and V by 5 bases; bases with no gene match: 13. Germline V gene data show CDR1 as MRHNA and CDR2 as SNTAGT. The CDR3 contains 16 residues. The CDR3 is CASSLNPGQGAQSYTF. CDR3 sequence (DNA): TGTGCCAGCAGTCTGAATCCGGGACAGGGGGCGCAGAGCTACACCTTC.

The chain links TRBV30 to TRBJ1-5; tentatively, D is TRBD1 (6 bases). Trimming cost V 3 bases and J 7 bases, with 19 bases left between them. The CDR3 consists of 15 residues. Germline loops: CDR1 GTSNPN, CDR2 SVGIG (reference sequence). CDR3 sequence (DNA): TGTGCCTGGAGCGCTAACAGGGCGGCCGGGCAGCCCCAGCATTTT. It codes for CAWSANRAAGQPQHF.

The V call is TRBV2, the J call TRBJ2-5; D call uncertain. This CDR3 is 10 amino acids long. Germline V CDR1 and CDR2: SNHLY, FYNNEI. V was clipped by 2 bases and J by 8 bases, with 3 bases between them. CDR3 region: CASSERTQYF. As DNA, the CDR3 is TGTGCCAGCAGTGAAAGAACCCAGTACTTC.

The CDR3 DNA is TGTGCCAGCATCAGGCGGGGGGATAACACTGAAGCTTTCTTT. This sequence encodes CASIRRGDNTEAFF. The J gene is TRBJ1-1, the V gene TRBV6-5; tentatively, D is TRBD1 (5 bases). The germline gives CDR1 MNHEY, CDR2 SVGAGI. Trimming stripped 7 bases from V and 2 bases from J, with 14 bases between. The CDR3 has 14 residues.

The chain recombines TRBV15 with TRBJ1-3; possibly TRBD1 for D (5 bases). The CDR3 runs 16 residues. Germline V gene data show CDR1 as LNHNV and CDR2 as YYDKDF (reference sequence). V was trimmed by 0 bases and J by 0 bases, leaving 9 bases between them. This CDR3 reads CATSRDGTGSGNTIYF. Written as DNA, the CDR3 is TGTGCCACCAGCAGAGATGGGACTGGCTCTGGAAACACCATATATTTT.

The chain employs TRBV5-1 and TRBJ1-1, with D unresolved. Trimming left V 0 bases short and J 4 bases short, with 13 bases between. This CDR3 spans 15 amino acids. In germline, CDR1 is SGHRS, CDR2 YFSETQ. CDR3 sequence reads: CASSLVNNPGTEAFF. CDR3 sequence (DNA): TGCGCCAGCAGCTTGGTTAACAACCCGGGCACTGAAGCTTTCTTT.

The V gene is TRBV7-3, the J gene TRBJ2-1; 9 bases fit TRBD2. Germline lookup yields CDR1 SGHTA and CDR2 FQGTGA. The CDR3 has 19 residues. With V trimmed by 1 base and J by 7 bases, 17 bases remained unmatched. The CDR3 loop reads CASSLIPSGTPAVLNEQFF. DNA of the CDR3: TGTGCCAGCAGCTTAATTCCTAGCGGGACCCCGGCGGTCCTGAATGAGCAGTTCTTC.

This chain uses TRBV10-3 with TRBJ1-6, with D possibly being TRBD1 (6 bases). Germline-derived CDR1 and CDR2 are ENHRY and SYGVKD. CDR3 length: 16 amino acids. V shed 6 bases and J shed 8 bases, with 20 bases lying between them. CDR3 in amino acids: CAIRATGIQADSPLHF. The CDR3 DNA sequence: TGTGCCATCAGAGCCACAGGGATCCAGGCGGATTCACCCCTCCACTTT.

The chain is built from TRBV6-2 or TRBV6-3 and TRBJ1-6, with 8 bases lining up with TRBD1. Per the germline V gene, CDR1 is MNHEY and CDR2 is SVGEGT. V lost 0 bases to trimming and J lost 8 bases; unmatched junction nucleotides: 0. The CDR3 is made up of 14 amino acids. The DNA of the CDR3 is TGTGCCAGCAGTTACTCGGACAGGGATTCACCCCTCCACTTT. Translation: CASSYSDRDSPLHF.

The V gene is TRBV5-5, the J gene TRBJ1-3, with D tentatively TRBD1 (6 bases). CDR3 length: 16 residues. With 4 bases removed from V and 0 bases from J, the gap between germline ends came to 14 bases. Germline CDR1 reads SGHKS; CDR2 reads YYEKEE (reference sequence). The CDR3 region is CASSRYRARSGNTIYF. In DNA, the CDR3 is TGTGCCAGCAGCCGGTACAGGGCCCGCTCTGGAAACACCATATATTTT. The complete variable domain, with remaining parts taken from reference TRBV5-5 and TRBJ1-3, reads DAGVTQSPTHLIKTRGQQVTLRCSPISGHKSVSWYQQVLGQGPQFIFQYYEKEERGRGNFPDRFSARQFPNYSSELNVNALLLGDSALYLCASSRYRARSGNTIYFGEGSWLTVV.